This passage covers 6 T cell receptor beta chains from one sample sequenced in a study of tumor and adjacent non-tumor tissue in lung cancer. TCRbeta libraries were built with three rounds of nested PCR, modified from ARM-PCR. TCRdb reanalysed the multiplex PCR reads using MiXCR and keeps one entry per CDR3 protein. The sample has under 140,000 distinct CDR3 sequences; approximately 80% are singletons. This sample's RNA came from whole unsorted tissue. Input material: lung tumor tissue. The receptors originated from a man in his sixties or seventies with non-small cell lung cancer.

The V call is TRBV29-1, the J call TRBJ2-4; maybe TRBD1 (6 bases). This CDR3 contains 16 residues. Trimming pared 0 bases from V and 10 bases from J, leaving 22 bases between. Germline CDR1 reads SQVTM; CDR2 reads ANQGSEA. The CDR3 spells CSVEDLVGQPRHIQYF. CDR3 nucleotides: TGCAGCGTTGAAGATCTAGTCGGACAGCCAAGGCATATTCAGTACTTC.

The chain couples TRBV6-5 to TRBJ1-1, with D perhaps TRBD1 (6 bases). V was shortened by 10 bases and J by 3 bases, with 21 bases between the two germline ends. CDR1 is MNHEY, CDR2 SVGAGI, per germline. The CDR3 is 15 amino acids. The CDR3 sequence: CANRTGTWLDTEAFF. The CDR3, as DNA: TGTGCCAACAGGACCGGGACATGGTTGGACACTGAAGCTTTCTTT.

With respect to this clonotype: A junction end diverges from the germline sequence, so it may reflect a read error. V gene TRBV11-3 combines with J gene TRBJ2-7; D remains ambiguous. This CDR3 comprises 14 residues. From germline, CDR1 is SGHNT and CDR2 YENEEA. The CDR3 region is CASSLSVGSYDQYF. CDR3 bases: TGTGCCAGCAGCTTGTCGGTGGGGTCGTACGACCAGTACTTC.

Comment on this clonotype: Relative to the germline gene, one junction end is altered; a read error may explain this. V is TRBV24-1 and J is TRBJ2-1; a possible D gene is TRBD1 (6 bases). The CDR3 has 17 residues. The germline CDR1 and CDR2 sequences are KGHDR and SFDVKD. The CDR3, as DNA: TGTGCCACTAGTGGCAGGGGAGTCAGTCTGATGGTGGATGAGCAGTTCTTC. Its protein is CATSGRGVSLMVDEQFF.

Of note for this clonotype: This likely comes from a read error, as the CDR3 has no conserved phenylalanine or tryptophan at its end. This chain joins TRBV6-2 or TRBV6-3 and TRBJ2-1; no definite D call. The CDR3 length is 12 residues. Germline values: CDR1 MNHEY, CDR2 SVGEGT. CDR3 nucleotides: TGTACCAGCAGTTACGTCGTTGGCGAGCAGTTCTTA. It specifies CTSSYVVGEQFL.

This clonotype has a handful of counts. V is TRBV5-4 and J is TRBJ2-3; D perhaps matches TRBD2 (7 bases). The ends were cut back, 3 bases at V and 4 bases at J, with 15 bases in the middle. This CDR3 has 15 amino acids. Looked up from germline, CDR1 is SGHNT and CDR2 is YYREEE (reference sequence). The CDR3 DNA sequence: TGTGCCAGCAGCTGGTGGGGGGGCCTCGCAGATACGCAGTATTTT. This codes for CASSWWGGLADTQYF.